The 4 T cell receptor beta chains below all came from one sample that was sequenced in a study of blood T cell repertoires in COVID-19. Profiled with immunoSEQ multiplex PCR; TCRdb holds only in-frame clones, not every one. The sample has under 200,000 clones; less than 90% are singletons. The specimen sequenced was PBMCs or T cells enriched from blood (not recorded which). These receptors originate from a woman aged 45-65 years who had recovered from COVID-19.

This rearrangement joins TRBV2 to TRBJ2-1, with TRBD2 matching over 8 bases. The CDR3 is made up of 14 amino acids. Trimming took 2 bases from V and 9 from J; bases not matched to a gene: 6. In germline, CDR1 is SNHLY, CDR2 FYNNEI. The CDR3 sequence is CASSEQETSGEQFF. CDR3 in DNA: TGTGCCAGCAGTGAACAAGAAACTAGCGGTGAGCAGTTCTTC.

The chain couples TRBV7-8 to TRBJ1-1, with D perhaps matching TRBD1 (6 bases). CDR1 and CDR2 (germline): SGHVS, FQNEAQ. This CDR3 has 19 residues. V shed 0 bases and J shed 0 bases, with 20 bases lying between them. The CDR3 DNA is TGTGCCAGCAGCTTAGCGGGGGGAGGGGGAGCAGTACTGAACACTGAAGCTTTCTTT. This codes for CASSLAGGGGAVLNTEAFF.

V gene TRBV28 combines with J gene TRBJ2-7; tentatively, D is TRBD2 (5 bases). The germline V gene has CDR1 MDHEN and CDR2 SYDVKM. The CDR3 length is 18 residues. The germline V and J ends were trimmed by 2 bases and 5 bases, with 25 bases remaining between them. For the CDR3, the DNA is TGTGCCAGCAGTTTACGGCTTCTCACATTCGCCTCGAGGGACGAGCAGTACTTC. Amino acid sequence: CASSLRLLTFASRDEQYF.

The chain combines TRBV27 with TRBJ2-7; TRBD1 might be the D (6 bases). Trimming took off 9 bases at V and 3 bases at J, with 24 bases between the two ends. The CDR3 loop spans 16 amino acids. Germline-derived CDR1 and CDR2 are MNHEY and SMNVEV (reference sequence). Here the CDR3 DNA reads TGTGCCAGTTCTCCAGACCCCGGGACATTGCTCTACGAGCAGTACTTC. This translates into CASSPDPGTLLYEQYF.